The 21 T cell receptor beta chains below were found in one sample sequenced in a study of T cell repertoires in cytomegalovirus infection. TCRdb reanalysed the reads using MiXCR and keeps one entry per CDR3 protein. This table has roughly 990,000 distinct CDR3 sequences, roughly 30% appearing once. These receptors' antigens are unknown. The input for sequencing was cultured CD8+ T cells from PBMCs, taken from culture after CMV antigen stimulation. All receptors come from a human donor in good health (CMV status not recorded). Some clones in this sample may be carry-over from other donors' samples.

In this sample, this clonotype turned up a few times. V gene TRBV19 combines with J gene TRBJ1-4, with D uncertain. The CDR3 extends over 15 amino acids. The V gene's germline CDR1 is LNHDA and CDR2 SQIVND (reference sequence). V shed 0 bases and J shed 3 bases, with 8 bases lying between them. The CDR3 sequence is CASSIEEYPNEKLFF. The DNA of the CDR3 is TGTGCCAGTAGTATAGAAGAGTACCCTAATGAAAAACTGTTTTTT.

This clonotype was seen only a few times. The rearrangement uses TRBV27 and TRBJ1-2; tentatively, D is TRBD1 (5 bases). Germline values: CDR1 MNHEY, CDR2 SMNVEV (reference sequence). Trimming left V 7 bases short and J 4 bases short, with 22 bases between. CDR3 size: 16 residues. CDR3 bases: TGTGCCAGCACATCTTGGGGGACGGGGGTGGGCTATGGCTACACCTTC. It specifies CASTSWGTGVGYGYTF.

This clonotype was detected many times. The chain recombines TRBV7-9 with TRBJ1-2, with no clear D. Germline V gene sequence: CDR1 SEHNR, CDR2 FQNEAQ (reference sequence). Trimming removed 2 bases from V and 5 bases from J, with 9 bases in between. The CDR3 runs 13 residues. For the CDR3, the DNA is TGTGCCAGCAGCTTAAACGGCTTTTATGGCTACACCTTC. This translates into CASSLNGFYGYTF.

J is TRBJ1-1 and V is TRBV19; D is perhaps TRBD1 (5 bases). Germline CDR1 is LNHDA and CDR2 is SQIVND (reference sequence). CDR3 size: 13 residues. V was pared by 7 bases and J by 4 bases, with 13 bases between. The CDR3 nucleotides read TGTGCCAGTATAAGTCAGGGCGGCACTGAAGCTTTCTTT. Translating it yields CASISQGGTEAFF.

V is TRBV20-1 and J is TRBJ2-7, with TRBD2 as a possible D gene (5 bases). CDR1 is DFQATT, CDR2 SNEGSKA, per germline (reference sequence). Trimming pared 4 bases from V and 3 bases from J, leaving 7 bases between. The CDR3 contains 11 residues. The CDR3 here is CSATTSYEQYV. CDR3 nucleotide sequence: TGCAGTGCTACAACTAGCTACGAGCAGTACGTC.

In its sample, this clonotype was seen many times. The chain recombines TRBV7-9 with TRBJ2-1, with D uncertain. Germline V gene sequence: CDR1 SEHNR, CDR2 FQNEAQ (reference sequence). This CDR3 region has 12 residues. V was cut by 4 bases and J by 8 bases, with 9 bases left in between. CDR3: CASSSLWDEQFF. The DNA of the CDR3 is TGTGCCAGCAGCTCCCTCTGGGATGAGCAGTTCTTC.

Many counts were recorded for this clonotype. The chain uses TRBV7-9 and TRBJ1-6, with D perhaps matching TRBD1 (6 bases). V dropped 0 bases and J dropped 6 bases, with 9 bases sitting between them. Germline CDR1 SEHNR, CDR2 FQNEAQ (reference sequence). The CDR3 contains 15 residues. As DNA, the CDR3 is TGTGCCAGCAGCTTAGCCAAACAGGGTAATTCACCCCTCCACTTT. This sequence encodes CASSLAKQGNSPLHF.

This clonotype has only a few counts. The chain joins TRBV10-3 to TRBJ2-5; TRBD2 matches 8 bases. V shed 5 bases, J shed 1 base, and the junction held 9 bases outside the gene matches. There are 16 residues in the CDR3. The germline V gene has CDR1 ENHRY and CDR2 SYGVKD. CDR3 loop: CAISSRGAVSQETQYF. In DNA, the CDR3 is TGTGCCATCAGTTCGCGGGGGGCCGTATCCCAAGAGACCCAGTACTTC.

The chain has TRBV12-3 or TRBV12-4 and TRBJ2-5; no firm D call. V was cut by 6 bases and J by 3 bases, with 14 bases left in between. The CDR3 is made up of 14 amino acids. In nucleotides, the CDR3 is TGTGCCAGCAGCCTCTCCCCCGGAAAAGAGACCCAGTACTTC. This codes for CASSLSPGKETQYF.

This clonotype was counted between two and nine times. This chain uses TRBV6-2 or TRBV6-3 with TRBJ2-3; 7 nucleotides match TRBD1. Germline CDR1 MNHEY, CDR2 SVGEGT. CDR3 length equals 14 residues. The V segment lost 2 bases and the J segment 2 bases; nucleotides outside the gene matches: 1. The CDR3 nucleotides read TGTGCCAGCAGTTACAGGGGGCTCACAGATACGCAGTATTTT. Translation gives CASSYRGLTDTQYF.

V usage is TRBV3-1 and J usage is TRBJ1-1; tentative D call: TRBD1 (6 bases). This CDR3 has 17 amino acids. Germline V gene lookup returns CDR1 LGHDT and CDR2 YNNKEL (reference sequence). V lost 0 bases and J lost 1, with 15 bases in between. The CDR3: CASSQDLPTGPNTEAFF. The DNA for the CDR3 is TGTGCCAGCAGCCAAGATCTCCCGACAGGACCGAACACTGAAGCTTTCTTT.

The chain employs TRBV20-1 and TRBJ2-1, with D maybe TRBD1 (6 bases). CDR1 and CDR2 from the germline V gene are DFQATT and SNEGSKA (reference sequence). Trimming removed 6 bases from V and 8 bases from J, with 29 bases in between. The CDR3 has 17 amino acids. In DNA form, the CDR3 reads TGCAGTGCGTCTGGGATACAGGGTTTCAGCCTTATTGATGAGCAGTTCTTC. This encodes CSASGIQGFSLIDEQFF.

The CDR3 nucleotides are TGTGCCAGCAGCTCAAAGCTAGCGGGGTCAGATACGCAGTATTTT. It encodes CASSSKLAGSDTQYF. This chain connects TRBV6-2 or TRBV6-3 to TRBJ2-3, with TRBD2 matching over 9 bases. CDR1 is MNHEY and CDR2 is SVGEGT in the germline V gene. This CDR3 region has 15 residues. Unmatched junction bases numbered 8, after V lost 6 bases and J lost 4 bases.

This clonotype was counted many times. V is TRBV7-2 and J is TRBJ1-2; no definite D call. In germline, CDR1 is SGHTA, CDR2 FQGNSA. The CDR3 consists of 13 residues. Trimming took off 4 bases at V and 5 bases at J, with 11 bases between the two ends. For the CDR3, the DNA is TGTGCCAGCAGCTCGACGGATCTTTATGGCTACACCTTC. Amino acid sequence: CASSSTDLYGYTF.

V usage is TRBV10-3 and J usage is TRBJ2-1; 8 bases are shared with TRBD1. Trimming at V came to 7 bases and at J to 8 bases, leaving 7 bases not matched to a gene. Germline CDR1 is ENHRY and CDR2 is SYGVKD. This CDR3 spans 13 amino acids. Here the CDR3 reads CAITRDRQYEQFF. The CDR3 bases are TGTGCCATCACAAGGGACAGGCAGTATGAGCAGTTCTTC.

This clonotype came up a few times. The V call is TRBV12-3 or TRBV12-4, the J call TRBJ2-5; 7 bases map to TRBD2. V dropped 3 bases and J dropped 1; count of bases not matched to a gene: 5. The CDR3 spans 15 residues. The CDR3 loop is CASSFKGGGQETQYF. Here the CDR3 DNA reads TGTGCCAGCAGTTTCAAGGGCGGGGGCCAAGAGACCCAGTACTTC.

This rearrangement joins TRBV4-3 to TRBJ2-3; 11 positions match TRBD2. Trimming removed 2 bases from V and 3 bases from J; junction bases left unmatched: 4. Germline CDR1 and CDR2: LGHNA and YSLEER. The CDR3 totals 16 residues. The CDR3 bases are TGCGCCAGCAGCCAACAACTAGCGGGGGAGACAGATACGCAGTATTTT. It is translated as CASSQQLAGETDTQYF.

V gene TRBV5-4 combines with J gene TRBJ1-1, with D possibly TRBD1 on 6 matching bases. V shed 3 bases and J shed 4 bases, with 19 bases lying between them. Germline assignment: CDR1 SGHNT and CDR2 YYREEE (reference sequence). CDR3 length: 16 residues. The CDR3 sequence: CASSSPGGWTGTEAFF. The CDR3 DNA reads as TGTGCCAGCAGCTCCCCGGGGGGCTGGACGGGCACTGAAGCTTTCTTT.

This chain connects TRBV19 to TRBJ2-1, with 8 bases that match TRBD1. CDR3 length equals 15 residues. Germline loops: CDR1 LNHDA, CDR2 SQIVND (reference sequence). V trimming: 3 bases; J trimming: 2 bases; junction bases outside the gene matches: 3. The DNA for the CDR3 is TGTGCCAGTAGTATTCAGGGGGCCCCCTACAATGAGCAGTTCTTC. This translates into CASSIQGAPYNEQFF.

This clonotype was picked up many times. The CDR3 bases are TGTGCCAGCAGCCCAACCGGACTGAACCTTTATAGCAATCAGCCCCAGCATTTT. Encoded protein: CASSPTGLNLYSNQPQHF. The rearrangement uses TRBV7-2 and TRBJ1-5; D call uncertain. The germline gives CDR1 SGHTA, CDR2 FQGNSA. The CDR3 sequence is 18 residues long. V was shortened by 5 bases and J by 0 bases, with 20 bases between the two germline ends.

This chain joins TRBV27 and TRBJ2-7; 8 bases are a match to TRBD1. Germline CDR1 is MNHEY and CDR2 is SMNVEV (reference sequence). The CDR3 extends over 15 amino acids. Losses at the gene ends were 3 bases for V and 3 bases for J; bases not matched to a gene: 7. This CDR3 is CASSFRSGGIYEQYF. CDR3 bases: TGTGCCAGCAGTTTTAGGTCAGGGGGCATCTACGAGCAGTACTTC.